The rows below give T cell receptor beta chains drawn from one sample of a study of shared clonotypes between healthy human individuals. The data were produced by immunoSEQ multiplex PCR, yet TCRdb's version contains in-frame clones alone and is incomplete. The sample lists 2 million to 2.5 million clones, roughly 90% seen once, with about 0.41% in the top ten. The sequenced sample consisted of naive CD4+ T cells from PBMCs. Receptors originate from a man aged 18 to 29 in good health. Some clones in this sample may be carry-over from other donors' samples. CDR3s include the opening cysteine and the closing phenylalanine or tryptophan. A D gene is named only where the DNA matches it firmly. Clone size is shown for a subset of rows, as once, few, many or a class of expanded clone.

>TRBJ1-1|.|TRBV19|.
TGTGCCAGTAGTACGGTCCTGATCGGGACTGAAGCTTTCTTT
CASSTVLIGTEAFF
>TRBJ2-7|.|TRBV28|.
TGTGCCAGCAGTTTCCCGCTTGCAGGCTACGAGCAGTACTTC
CASSFPLAGYEQYF
>TRBJ2-7|TRBD2|TRBV4-2|.
TGTGCCAGCAGCCGATTTTGGACTAGCGGCCCAGCCGAGCAGTACTTC
CASSRFWTSGPAEQYF
>TRBJ2-3|.|TRBV27|.
TGTGCCAGCAGTCTCCGAATACCCACAGATACGCAGTATTTT
CASSLRIPTDTQYF
>TRBJ2-2|.|TRBV19|.
TGTGCCAGTAGTATAGGCCCACCGAGGGGGGGGAACACCGGGGAGCTGTTTTTT
CASSIGPPRGGNTGELFF
>TRBJ1-3|.|TRBV11-2|.
TGTGCCAGCAGCCGTTTAACCGGGTCTGGAAACACCATATATTTT
CASSRLTGSGNTIYF
>TRBJ2-1|TRBD1|TRBV6-5|.
TGTGCCAGCAGTTACCGCCGGGCAGGGGGCGCTGGGCAGTTCTTC
CASSYRRAGGAGQFF
>TRBJ2-1|TRBD2|TRBV28|.
TGTGCCAGCAGTTTATCGGGCGGGAGCTCCTACAATGAGCAGTTCTTC
CASSLSGGSSYNEQFF
>TRBJ1-4|.|TRBV5-6|.
TGTGCCAGCAGCTTGGGCGGGTCTAATGAAAAACTGTTTTTT
CASSLGGSNEKLFF
>TRBJ2-2|.|TRBV5-4|once
TGTGCCAGCAGCCTCGCAGGCGTCTCGGCCGGGGAGCTGTTTTTT
CASSLAGVSAGELFF